These 18 T cell receptor beta chains were sequenced from one sample in a study of shared clonotypes between healthy human individuals. Produced via immunoSEQ multiplex PCR; TCRdb's table is partial and in-frame only. The table lists under 1 million clones, roughly 96% of them singletons, with about 0.25% in the top ten. The naive CD8 population came from CD45RO-negative cells selected for CCR7, without terminally differentiated effector memory CD45RA+ cells. Sequenced sample: naive CD8+ T cells sorted from blood. The source is a man in his thirties or forties in good health.

As for this clone: The identical CDR3 is also encoded by other nucleotide sequences in the sample. The chain links TRBV29-1 to TRBJ2-7, with 7 positions matching TRBD1. With 4 bases clipped from V and 1 base from J, the junction kept 1 base outside the gene matches. CDR3 size: 12 residues. Germline V gene lookup returns CDR1 SQVTM and CDR2 ANQGSEA. The CDR3 loop reads CSVGDSSYEQYF. As DNA, the CDR3 is TGCAGCGTTGGGGACAGTTCCTACGAGCAGTACTTC.

The V call is TRBV7-9, the J call TRBJ2-7, with D possibly being TRBD1 (5 bases). V lost 0 bases and J lost 6, with 12 bases in between. The CDR3 loop spans 14 amino acids. Germline assignment: CDR1 SEHNR and CDR2 FQNEAQ (reference sequence). CDR3 sequence reads: CASSLAVGQGEQYF. The DNA for the CDR3 is TGTGCCAGCAGCTTAGCAGTTGGGCAGGGCGAGCAGTACTTC. Drawing the rest from reference TRBV7-9 and TRBJ2-7, the complete variable domain is DTGVSQNPRHKITKRGQNVTFRCDPISEHNRLYWYRQTLGQGPEFLTYFQNEAQLEKSRLLSDRFSAERPKGSFSTLEIQRTEQGDSAMYLCASSLAVGQGEQYFGPGTRLTVT.

J is TRBJ2-1 and V is TRBV10-1; the D is unclear. Germline loops: CDR1 WNHNN, CDR2 SYGVQD (reference sequence). V lost 5 bases to trimming and J lost 0 bases, with 5 bases between them. This CDR3 contains 13 residues. The CDR3 is CASSQSSYNEQFF. DNA for the CDR3: TGCGCCAGCAGTCAGAGCTCCTACAATGAGCAGTTCTTC.

V and J are TRBV4-1 and TRBJ1-2; maybe TRBD1 (6 bases). The length of the CDR3 is 15 residues. Trimming stripped 0 bases from V and 2 bases from J, with 10 bases between. CDR1 is MGHRA, CDR2 YSYEKL, per germline. The CDR3 sequence: CASSQDQGQNYGYTF. CDR3 nucleotides: TGCGCCAGCAGCCAAGATCAGGGACAAAACTATGGCTACACCTTC.

This clone was recorded only once. The chain links TRBV29-1 to TRBJ2-3; 8 bases map to TRBD2. This CDR3 has 14 residues. V trimming: 3 bases; J trimming: 4 bases; junction bases outside the gene matches: 6. The V gene's germline CDR1 is SQVTM and CDR2 ANQGSEA. CDR3 in amino acids: CSVDLSGGADTQYF. The CDR3 DNA reads as TGCAGCGTTGACCTATCGGGGGGGGCAGATACGCAGTATTTT.

The chain carries TRBV13 and TRBJ2-7, with D uncertain. Per the germline V gene, CDR1 is PRHDT and CDR2 is FYEKMQ (reference sequence). With 1 base removed from V and 2 bases from J, the gap between germline ends came to 12 bases. The CDR3 runs 15 residues. This CDR3 is CASSLASLLAYEQYF. In DNA form, the CDR3 reads TGTGCCAGCAGCTTAGCGTCACTTTTGGCCTACGAGCAGTACTTC.

J is TRBJ2-7 and V is TRBV19; D is possibly TRBD2 (6 bases). V was cut by 5 bases and J by 0 bases, with 14 bases left in between. This CDR3 is 15 amino acids long. CDR1 and CDR2 from the germline V gene are LNHDA and SQIVND (reference sequence). The chain's CDR3 is CASSFRQGGSYEQYF. The CDR3 region has the DNA TGTGCCAGTAGTTTTAGGCAGGGAGGCTCCTACGAGCAGTACTTC.

This chain connects TRBV2 to TRBJ2-1; D is unclear. The germline gives CDR1 SNHLY, CDR2 FYNNEI. There are 13 residues in the CDR3. The V end lost 6 bases, the J end lost 2 bases, and 8 bases lay between the germline ends. CDR3 bases: TGTGCCAGCAGACCGAACACCTACAATGAGCAGTTCTTC. As protein: CASRPNTYNEQFF. The complete variable domain, with remaining parts taken from reference TRBV2 and TRBJ2-1, reads EPEVTQTPSHQVTQMGQEVILRCVPISNHLYFYWYRQILGQKVEFLVSFYNNEISEKSEIFDDQFSVERPDGSNFTLKIRSTKLEDSAMYFCASRPNTYNEQFFGPGTRLTVL.

The V call is TRBV9, the J call TRBJ2-7, with 7 bases matching TRBD2. Germline V gives CDR1 SGDLS, CDR2 YYNGEE. The CDR3 consists of 15 residues. V shed 3 bases, J shed 0 bases, and the junction held 6 bases outside the gene matches. The CDR3 spells CASSERGLFSYEQYF. In nucleotides, the CDR3 is TGTGCCAGCAGCGAGCGGGGCCTGTTCTCCTACGAGCAGTACTTC. Combining the CDR3 with reference TRBV9 and TRBJ2-7 gives the whole variable domain DSGVTQTPKHLITATGQRVTLRCSPRSGDLSVYWYQQSLDQGLQFLIQYYNGEERAKGNILERFSAQQFPDLHSELNLSSLELGDSALYFCASSERGLFSYEQYFGPGTRLTVT.

This clone was observed a single time. The chain combines TRBV27 with TRBJ2-2; no clear D. Trimming removed 7 bases from V and 0 bases from J, with 15 bases in between. Germline CDR1 MNHEY, CDR2 SMNVEV (reference sequence). CDR3 length equals 16 residues. CDR3 sequence (DNA): TGTGCCAGCACCCCGACGGGCGTCGCGAACACCGGGGAGCTGTTTTTT. This encodes CASTPTGVANTGELFF.

Remarks on this clone: The junction departs from germline at one end; a sequencing error may be responsible. The chain couples TRBV7-7 to TRBJ2-3; 9 bases match TRBD2. There are 20 residues in the CDR3. Germline values: CDR1 SSHAT, CDR2 FNYEAQ (reference sequence). This chain's CDR3 is CASSLGPKGGLAARLDTQYF. For the CDR3, the DNA is TGTGCTAGCAGCTTAGGGCCAAAGGGGGGACTAGCCGCCCGCTTAGATACGCAGTATTTT.

The rearrangement links TRBV5-1 to TRBJ2-7; D not resolved. The CDR3 loop spans 16 amino acids. Between the trimmed V and J ends, which lost 0 bases and 2 bases, there was a span of 15 bases. CDR1 SGHRS and CDR2 YFSETQ come from the germline V gene. CDR3 in amino acids: CASSLGPTSPAYEQYF. For the CDR3, the DNA is TGCGCCAGCAGCTTGGGCCCGACTTCTCCTGCCTACGAGCAGTACTTC.

The chain recombines TRBV15 with TRBJ1-3; TRBD1 might be the D (5 bases). Germline V CDR1 and CDR2: LNHNV, YYDKDF (reference sequence). The CDR3 contains 17 residues. V was cut by 0 bases and J by 2 bases, with 14 bases left in between. CDR3 loop: CATSRDPRGGTGNTIYF. The CDR3 region has the DNA TGTGCCACCAGCAGAGATCCCCGGGGGGGGACTGGAAACACCATATATTTT.

The chain couples TRBV12-5 to TRBJ1-2; D may be TRBD1 (5 bases). The CDR3 has 16 amino acids. The V end lost 5 bases, the J end lost 0 bases, and 16 bases lay between the germline ends. Germline lookup yields CDR1 LGHNT and CDR2 FRNRAP. The CDR3 coding sequence is TGTGCTAGTGGTCCAGGGACGGGGAGTACTAACTATGGCTACACCTTC. Amino acids: CASGPGTGSTNYGYTF.

The gene calls are TRBV6-5 and TRBJ2-7; 7 positions agree with TRBD1. Germline V gene sequence: CDR1 MNHEY, CDR2 SVGAGI. The CDR3 loop spans 14 amino acids. V was pared by 4 bases and J by 3 bases, with 6 bases of the junction left unmatched. CDR3 nucleotide sequence: TGTGCCAGCAGTTTACTCCGGGACAGCTACGAGCAGTACTTC. This codes for CASSLLRDSYEQYF.

This chain links TRBV29-1 with TRBJ1-2; maybe TRBD1 (5 bases). CDR1 is SQVTM and CDR2 is ANQGSEA in the germline V gene. The CDR3 spans 14 residues. V was shortened by 7 bases and J by 4 bases, with 19 bases between the two germline ends. CDR3: CSGFSDSLPYGYTF. The CDR3 nucleotides are TGCAGCGGGTTTAGCGACAGCCTACCCTATGGCTACACCTTC.

The chain couples TRBV4-1 to TRBJ2-1; TRBD2 matches at 11 bases. This CDR3 spans 19 amino acids. CDR1 is MGHRA, CDR2 YSYEKL, per germline. Unmatched junction bases numbered 9, after V lost 0 bases and J lost 2 bases. CDR3: CASSQDLVAGGPPYNEQFF. CDR3 nucleotide sequence: TGCGCCAGCAGCCAAGATCTGGTAGCGGGAGGGCCCCCCTACAATGAGCAGTTCTTC.

This chain joins TRBV4-1 and TRBJ2-1; D is ambiguous. V gave up 4 bases and J gave up 5 bases, with 12 bases separating them. Germline V CDR1 and CDR2: MGHRA, YSYEKL. This CDR3 has 14 residues. CDR3 amino acids: CASSLRTFDNEQFF. CDR3 DNA sequence: TGCGCCAGCAGCCTCCGGACCTTTGACAATGAGCAGTTCTTC.